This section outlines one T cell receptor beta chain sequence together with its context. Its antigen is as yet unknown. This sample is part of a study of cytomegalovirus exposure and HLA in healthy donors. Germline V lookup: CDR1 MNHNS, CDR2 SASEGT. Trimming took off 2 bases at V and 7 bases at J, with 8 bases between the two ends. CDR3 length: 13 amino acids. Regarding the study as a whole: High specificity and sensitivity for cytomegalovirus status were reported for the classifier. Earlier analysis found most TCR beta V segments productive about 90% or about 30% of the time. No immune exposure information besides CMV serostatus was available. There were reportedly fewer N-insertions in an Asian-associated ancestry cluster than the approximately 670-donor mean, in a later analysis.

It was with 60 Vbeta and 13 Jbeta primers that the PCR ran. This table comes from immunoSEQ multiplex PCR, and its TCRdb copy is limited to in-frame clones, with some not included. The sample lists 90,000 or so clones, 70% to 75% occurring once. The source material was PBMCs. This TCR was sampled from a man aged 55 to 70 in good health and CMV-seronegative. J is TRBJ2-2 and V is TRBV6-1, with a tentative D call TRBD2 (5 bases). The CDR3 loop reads CASSETGIGELFF. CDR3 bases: TGTGCCAGCAGTGAAACCGGGATCGGGGAGCTGTTTTTT.